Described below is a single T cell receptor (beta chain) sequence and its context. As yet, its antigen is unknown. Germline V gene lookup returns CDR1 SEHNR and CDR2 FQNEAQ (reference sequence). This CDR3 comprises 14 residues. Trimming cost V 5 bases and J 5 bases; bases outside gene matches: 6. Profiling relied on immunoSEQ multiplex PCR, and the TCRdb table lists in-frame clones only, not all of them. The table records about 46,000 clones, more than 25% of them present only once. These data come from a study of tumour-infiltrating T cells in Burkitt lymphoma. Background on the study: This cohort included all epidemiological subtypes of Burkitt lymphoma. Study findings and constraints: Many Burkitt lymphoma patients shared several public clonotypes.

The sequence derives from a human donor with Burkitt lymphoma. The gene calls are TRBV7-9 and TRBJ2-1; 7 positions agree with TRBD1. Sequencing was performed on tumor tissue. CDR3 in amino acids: CASSRGQANNEQFF. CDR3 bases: TGTGCCAGCAGCCGCGGACAGGCGAACAATGAGCAGTTCTTC.